The 17 T cell receptor beta chains listed next were all sequenced from one sample in a study of T-cell memory formation after mild COVID-19. TCRdb ran MiXCR on the 5' RACE reads and lists one entry per CDR3 protein. The table has about 180,000 distinct CDR3 sequences, 16% seen once; the top ten hold approximately 2%. The sample taken for sequencing was PBMCs or a T cell subset sorted from them (not recorded which). The receptors derive from an adult woman who had mild COVID-19 (a few samples of this study predate the infection). Cell type and time point are not known.

The V gene is TRBV12-3 or TRBV12-4, the J gene TRBJ1-1, with a possible D match to TRBD1 (6 bases). Trimming left V 7 bases short and J 3 bases short, with 18 bases between. The CDR3 consists of 15 residues. The chain's CDR3 is CASTMTGPAYTEAFF. The CDR3, as DNA: TGTGCCAGCACCATGACAGGCCCTGCGTACACTGAAGCTTTCTTT.

This clonotype was recorded a few times. J is TRBJ2-1 and V is TRBV12-3 or TRBV12-4; no clear D gene. V was pared by 8 bases and J by 5 bases, with 7 bases between. The CDR3 has 11 residues. This chain's CDR3 is CASGGNNEQFF. The CDR3 DNA is TGTGCCAGCGGTGGAAACAATGAGCAGTTCTTC.

This clonotype was detected only a few times. V and J are TRBV4-2 and TRBJ2-1, with unresolved D. Trimming shortened V by 10 bases and J by 4 bases, and 20 bases separated the two germline ends. The length of the CDR3 is 15 residues. Looked up from germline, CDR1 is LGHNA and CDR2 is YNFKEQ. The DNA of the CDR3 is TGTGCCACCGCCCCGGGTCCTATGCTTTACAATGAGCAGTTCTTC. This codes for CATAPGPMLYNEQFF.

The J gene is TRBJ2-3, the V gene TRBV20-1; 7 nucleotides agree with TRBD2. This CDR3 comprises 13 residues. Trimming removed 4 bases from V and 9 bases from J; junction bases left unmatched: 10. Germline values: CDR1 DFQATT, CDR2 SNEGSKA (reference sequence). CDR3 sequence reads: CSANPGRSFTQYF. CDR3 sequence (DNA): TGCAGTGCTAACCCCGGGAGGAGCTTCACGCAGTATTTT.

This clonotype has only a few counts. This chain links TRBV20-1 with TRBJ2-7, with a weak D call TRBD1 (6 bases). The germline gives CDR1 DFQATT, CDR2 SNEGSKA (reference sequence). The V end lost 3 bases, the J end lost 6 bases, and 12 bases lay between the germline ends. This CDR3 comprises 12 residues. CDR3 protein: CSARRNRVEQYF. Here the CDR3 DNA reads TGCAGTGCTAGGCGGAACAGGGTCGAGCAGTACTTC.

Only a few counts were recorded for this clonotype. This chain connects TRBV12-3 or TRBV12-4 to TRBJ1-5; TRBD1 matches at 8 bases. The CDR3 sequence is 14 residues long. Trimming at V came to 3 bases and at J to 6 bases, leaving 4 bases not matched to a gene. This CDR3 is CASSFSGGGQPQHF. DNA of the CDR3: TGTGCCAGCAGTTTTTCAGGGGGCGGTCAGCCCCAGCATTTT.

This chain connects TRBV24-1 to TRBJ2-7; D tentatively reads TRBD1 or TRBD2 (5 bases each). The CDR3 spans 11 residues. The V gene lost 9 bases and the J gene lost 10 bases, with 15 bases spanning the gap. Per the germline V gene, CDR1 is KGHDR and CDR2 is SFDVKD. The CDR3 reads CATSRLGEQYF. The CDR3 coding sequence is TGTGCCACCTCGCGGTTGGGGGAACAGTACTTC.

This clonotype was seen once. This CDR3 reads CASRVGGAPGELFF. The CDR3 DNA reads as TGTGCCAGCAGGGTGGGGGGCGCACCCGGGGAGCTGTTTTTT. The chain uses TRBV12-3 or TRBV12-4 and TRBJ2-2; D is perhaps TRBD1 or TRBD2 (6 bases each). V gave up 6 bases and J gave up 6 bases, with 14 bases separating them. CDR3 length equals 14 residues.

This clonotype has at least ten counts. This chain links TRBV24-1 with TRBJ2-1; 11 bases align to TRBD1. CDR3 length equals 15 residues. V was pared by 4 bases and J by 8 bases, with 6 bases of the junction left unmatched. In germline, CDR1 is KGHDR, CDR2 SFDVKD. CDR3 in DNA: TGTGCCACCAGTGACCGGACAGGGGGCAGCGATGAGCAGTTCTTC. This translates into CATSDRTGGSDEQFF.

The chain links TRBV7-2 to TRBJ2-4; D is tentatively TRBD1 or TRBD2 (6 bases each). The CDR3 consists of 18 residues. Deletions cut 4 bases from V and 0 bases from J, with 19 bases between. Germline loops: CDR1 SGHTA, CDR2 FQGNSA. CDR3 nucleotide sequence: TGTGCCAGCAGCTCCCATCTTGTTGGGGGGCTAGCCAAAAACATTCAGTACTTC. Translation: CASSSHLVGGLAKNIQYF. The full variable domain, its missing parts supplied by reference TRBV7-2 and TRBJ2-4, is GAGVSQSPSNKVTEKGKDVELRCDPISGHTALYWYRQSLGQGLEFLIYFQGNSAPDKSGLPSDRFSAERTGGSVSTLTIQRTQQEDSAVYLCASSSHLVGGLAKNIQYFGAGTRLSVL.

The table lists this clonotype with a few counts. The chain links TRBV5-1 to TRBJ2-2; D not resolved. V was pared by 4 bases and J by 1 base, with 14 bases between. Germline V gene sequence: CDR1 SGHRS, CDR2 YFSETQ. The CDR3 has 16 amino acids. The CDR3, as DNA: TGCGCCAGCAGCCGAGCCGGTGCAGGGAACACCGGGGAGCTGTTTTTT. It yields the protein CASSRAGAGNTGELFF.

This clonotype was picked up a small number of times. This rearrangement joins TRBV20-1 to TRBJ2-7; TRBD1 matches at 7 bases. The CDR3 consists of 13 residues. Per the germline V gene, CDR1 is DFQATT and CDR2 is SNEGSKA (reference sequence). Trimming removed 6 bases from V and 4 bases from J; junction bases left unmatched: 9. CDR3 coding DNA: TGCAGTGCAACTGGCAGGGGGTCGTACGAGCAGTACTTC. Its protein product is CSATGRGSYEQYF.

The chain recombines TRBV7-9 with TRBJ1-3; 10 bases agree with TRBD1. The CDR3 has 17 residues. CDR1 is SEHNR and CDR2 is FQNEAQ in the germline V gene (reference sequence). J lost 2 bases, V lost 2 bases, and 6 bases had no gene match. CDR3 protein: CASSLLGQGIAGNTIYF. The CDR3 coding sequence is TGTGCCAGCAGCTTATTGGGACAGGGGATAGCTGGAAACACCATATATTTT. Based on the CDR3 plus reference TRBV7-9 and TRBJ1-3, the full variable domain is DTGVSQNPRHKITKRGQNVTFRCDPISEHNRLYWYRQTLGQGPEFLTYFQNEAQLEKSRLLSDRFSAERPKGSFSTLEIQRTEQGDSAMYLCASSLLGQGIAGNTIYFGEGSWLTVV.

Only a few counts were recorded for this clonotype. V gene TRBV7-2 combines with J gene TRBJ2-3; a weak D match, TRBD2 (6 bases). The V and J ends lost 1 base and 8 bases respectively, with 10 bases between them. This CDR3 comprises 13 residues. Germline lookup yields CDR1 SGHTA and CDR2 FQGNSA. CDR3 coding DNA: TGTGCCAGCAGCTTAGGGGCGGGGAGTACGCAGTATTTT. It encodes CASSLGAGSTQYF.

The rearrangement links TRBV10-3 to TRBJ2-1, with TRBD1 as a possible D gene (6 bases). The germline gives CDR1 ENHRY, CDR2 SYGVKD. The CDR3 extends over 15 amino acids. The V and J ends lost 7 bases and 3 bases respectively, with 16 bases between them. The CDR3 is CAITDRRGDYNEQFF. CDR3 nucleotide sequence: TGTGCCATCACCGACCGCAGGGGCGACTACAATGAGCAGTTCTTC.

This clonotype has just a few counts. The chain carries TRBV7-9 and TRBJ1-2; TRBD1 aligns across 9 bases. Germline V CDR1 and CDR2: SEHNR, FQNEAQ (reference sequence). The V segment lost 6 bases and the J segment 8 bases; nucleotides outside the gene matches: 7. This CDR3 is 13 amino acids long. CDR3 bases: TGTGCCAGCAGACCAACAGGGGGCAGGGGCTACACCTTC. Translation gives CASRPTGGRGYTF.

The sample holds many counts of this clonotype. The chain carries TRBV4-2 and TRBJ2-1; TRBD2 matches 10 bases. V dropped 4 bases and J dropped 9; count of bases not matched to a gene: 15. The CDR3 extends over 17 amino acids. The germline CDR1 and CDR2 sequences are LGHNA and YNFKEQ. DNA for the CDR3: TGTGCCAGCAGCCCGAAAAGGTCGGGACTAGCGAGCTCTGAGCAGTTCTTC. Protein product: CASSPKRSGLASSEQFF.